This TCR beta chain was observed in a study of blood T cell repertoires in COVID-19. The CDR3 runs to 15 residues. Trimming shortened V by 6 bases and J by 0 bases, and 12 bases separated the two germline ends. Per the germline V gene, CDR1 is MDHEN and CDR2 is SYDVKM. Produced via immunoSEQ multiplex PCR; TCRdb's table is partial and in-frame only. This table has roughly 280,000 clones, 75% to 90% appearing once. The receptor's source is a woman aged 70-85 years with acute or convalescent COVID-19. The specimen sequenced was peripheral blood. This chain uses TRBV28 with TRBJ1-3, with a tentative D call TRBD1 (5 bases). The DNA for the CDR3 is TGTGCCAGCAGGACAGCAACGAACTCTGGAAACACCATATATTTT. It is translated as CASRTATNSGNTIYF. Based on the CDR3 plus reference TRBV28 and TRBJ1-3, the full variable domain is DVKVTQSSRYLVKRTGEKVFLECVQDMDHENMFWYRQDPGLGLRLIYFSYDVKMKEKGDIPEGYSVSREKKERFSLILESASTNQTSMYLCASRTATNSGNTIYFGEGSWLTVV.